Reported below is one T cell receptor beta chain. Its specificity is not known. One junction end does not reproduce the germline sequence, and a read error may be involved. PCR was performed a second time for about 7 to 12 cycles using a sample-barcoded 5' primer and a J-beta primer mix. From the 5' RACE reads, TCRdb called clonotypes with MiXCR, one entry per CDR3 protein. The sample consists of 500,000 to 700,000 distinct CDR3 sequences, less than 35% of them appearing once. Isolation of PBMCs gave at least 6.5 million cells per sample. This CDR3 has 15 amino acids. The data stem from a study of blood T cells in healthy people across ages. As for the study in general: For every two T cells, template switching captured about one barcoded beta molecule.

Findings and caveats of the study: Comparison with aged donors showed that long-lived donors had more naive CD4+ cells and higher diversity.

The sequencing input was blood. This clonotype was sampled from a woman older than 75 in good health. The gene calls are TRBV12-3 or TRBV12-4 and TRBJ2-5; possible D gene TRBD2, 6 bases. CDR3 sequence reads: CTSSNPLRGQETQYF. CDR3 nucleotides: TGTACCAGCAGTAACCCCCTCCGGGGGCAAGAGACCCAGTACTTC.